The next 2 T cell receptor beta chains were all read from a single sample in a study of graft-versus-host responses after intestinal transplantation. The antigens these receptors bind are not known. Measured with immunoSEQ multiplex PCR; TCRdb has only the in-frame clones, and not every one. The table includes roughly 93,000 clones, 80% to 95% detected once. Material: unstimulated CD8+ T cells sorted from spleen or lymph node cells, obtained before intestinal transplant. These receptors all come from a human donor who received an intestinal transplant.

Worth noting for this clone: The sample has other DNA sequences that encode this CDR3 too. The rearrangement uses TRBV19 and TRBJ2-7, with 7 bases matching TRBD1. The CDR3 sequence is 14 residues long. CDR1 and CDR2 (germline): LNHDA, SQIVND (reference sequence). V dropped 3 bases and J dropped 1; count of bases not matched to a gene: 3. As DNA, the CDR3 is TGTGCCAGTAGTATCCGGGACAGTTCCTACGAGCAGTACTTC. Its protein is CASSIRDSSYEQYF. Combining the CDR3 with reference TRBV19 and TRBJ2-7 gives the whole variable domain DGGITQSPKYLFRKEGQNVTLSCEQNLNHDAMYWYRQDPGQGLRLIYYSQIVNDFQKGDIAEGYSVSREKKESFPLTVTSAQKNPTAFYLCASSIRDSSYEQYFGPGTRLTVT.

The gene calls are TRBV9 and TRBJ2-7, with 8 positions matching TRBD2. In germline, CDR1 is SGDLS, CDR2 YYNGEE. V trimming: 3 bases; J trimming: 3 bases; junction bases outside the gene matches: 8. The CDR3 consists of 15 residues. The CDR3 sequence is CASSAKPSGYYEQYF. Written as DNA, the CDR3 is TGTGCCAGCAGCGCTAAGCCTAGCGGGTACTACGAGCAGTACTTC.